This is a list of T cell receptor beta chains from one sample in a study of blood T cell repertoires in COVID-19. Repertoires were generated with immunoSEQ multiplex PCR, while TCRdb's copy carries only in-frame clones and drops some. The table includes around 250,000 clones, roughly 86% detected once. The sample was peripheral blood. All receptors derive from a woman in her 70s with active or convalescent COVID-19. The CDR3 runs from the conserved cysteine through the conserved F or W. The D gene is left open where the match is weak.

v_call: TRBV6-1; j_call: TRBJ1-1; d_call: -; cdr3_nt: TGTGCCAGCAGTGAAGGTTACCGGGCTTTCTTT; cdr3_aa: CASSEGYRAFF
v_call: TRBV7-2; j_call: TRBJ2-5; d_call: -; cdr3_nt: TGTGCCAGCAGCAACGGTAGGGGGTCGGAGGAGACCCAGTACTTC; cdr3_aa: CASSNGRGSEETQYF
v_call: TRBV7-2; j_call: TRBJ2-2; d_call: TRBD1; cdr3_nt: TGTGCCAGCAGCTTAGTATTCTCAGGGGGATTGAACACCGGGGAGCTGTTTTTT; cdr3_aa: CASSLVFSGGLNTGELFF
v_call: TRBV6-5; j_call: TRBJ1-2; d_call: TRBD1; cdr3_nt: TGTGCCAGCAGTTCACCGGGACAGGGGCGGGATGGCTACACCTTC; cdr3_aa: CASSSPGQGRDGYTF
v_call: TRBV5-6; j_call: TRBJ1-1; d_call: -; cdr3_nt: TGTGCCAGCAGCTTGGGAAGACAGAGTAAAGCTTTCTTT; cdr3_aa: CASSLGRQSKAFF
v_call: TRBV14; j_call: TRBJ1-2; d_call: -; cdr3_nt: TGTGCCAGCAGCCCGACTCCGGGATCAAGCTACACCTTC; cdr3_aa: CASSPTPGSSYTF
v_call: TRBV7-9; j_call: TRBJ1-4; d_call: -; cdr3_nt: TGTGCCAGCAGAAGGGGAACTAATGAAAAACTGTTTTTT; cdr3_aa: CASRRGTNEKLFF
v_call: TRBV19; j_call: TRBJ2-6; d_call: -; cdr3_nt: TGTGCCAGTAGTAAAACAGGGCCTGGGGCCAACGTCCTGACTTTC; cdr3_aa: CASSKTGPGANVLTF
v_call: TRBV7-6; j_call: TRBJ2-5; d_call: TRBD2; cdr3_nt: TGTGCCAGCAGCAGCGGAGGGCGGGGGGGCCTCGGAGAGACCCAGTACTTC; cdr3_aa: CASSSGGRGGLGETQYF
v_call: TRBV11-2; j_call: TRBJ2-3; d_call: TRBD2; cdr3_nt: TGTGCCAGCAGCGCAAGCGGGACTGGAACGCAGTATTTT; cdr3_aa: CASSASGTGTQYF
v_call: TRBV16; j_call: TRBJ1-5; d_call: TRBD1; cdr3_nt: TGTGCCAGCAGCCAGGGGAACAGGGGGCTTGAGCAGCCCCAGCATTTT; cdr3_aa: CASSQGNRGLEQPQHF